This record covers a single T cell receptor beta chain. Its specificity is unknown. A read error is possible here, since a much larger clone lies one base away. In the authors' methods: The distant-metastasis classifier for papillary thyroid cancer was built from CDR3 differences across clinicopathological groups. TCRdb re-processed the PCR reads through MiXCR. None of the V and J calls come from the authors' own analysis; TCRdb made them. The sample contains about 39,000 clones, approximately 19% of which appear only once. The data belong to a study of metastatic and nonmetastatic thyroid tumors. Study-wide context: Patients with malignant and benign thyroid disease provided blood and tumor or nodule tissue, whose repertoires were compared.

The CDR3 is 13 amino acids. Germline lookup yields CDR1 SGHDT and CDR2 YYEEEE. All patients were untreated before thyroid surgery. Overall study findings and caveats: Relative to benign nodules, malignant thyroid tumors were reportedly characterized by significantly elevated TCR beta diversity in blood and tumor.

The sequence derives from a female donor with papillary thyroid cancer or a benign thyroid nodule (not recorded which). Some clones in this sample may be carry-over from other donors' samples. The specimen sequenced was blood. V is TRBV5-6 and J is TRBJ1-1, with D perhaps TRBD1 (5 bases). As DNA, the CDR3 is TGTGCCAGCGGCTTGAACACCGGGACCTTGGCTTTCTTT. As protein: CASGLNTGTLAFF.